A selection of T cell receptor beta chains follows, all from one sample in a study of beta chain features in type 1 diabetes. The repertoire was sequenced with immunoSEQ multiplex PCR; TCRdb's copy has only in-frame clones and lacks some. The top ten clones hold roughly 0.011% of a sample with 250,000 to 300,000 clones, roughly a quarter of them seen once. Specimen: naive CD4+ T cells from blood. These receptors came from a woman aged 25 to 39 with type 1 diabetes. Both conserved end residues are part of each CDR3.

j_gene: TRBJ2-1; len: 13; v_gene: TRBV30; CDR3aa: CAWSVGPPNEQFF
j_gene: TRBJ2-1; len: 15; v_gene: TRBV7-2; CDR3aa: CASRPTSGGYNEQFF
j_gene: TRBJ2-7; len: 15; v_gene: TRBV18; CDR3aa: CASSAAGGLLREQYF
j_gene: TRBJ1-2; len: 13; v_gene: TRBV6-5; CDR3aa: CASSYRGVHGYTF
j_gene: TRBJ2-7; len: 16; v_gene: TRBV29-1; CDR3aa: CSVRTSGTPGYYEQYF
j_gene: TRBJ2-3; len: 15; v_gene: TRBV30; CDR3aa: CAWSVGRLVTDTQYF
j_gene: TRBJ2-6; len: 14; v_gene: TRBV5-1; CDR3aa: CASSSESGASVLTF
j_gene: TRBJ1-5; len: 15; v_gene: TRBV6-5; CDR3aa: CASSPVGGGNQPQHF
j_gene: TRBJ2-1; len: 14; v_gene: TRBV9; CDR3aa: CASSVDPVYNEQFF
j_gene: TRBJ1-2; len: 11; v_gene: TRBV6-5; CDR3aa: CASRTGYGYTF
j_gene: TRBJ2-7; len: 14; v_gene: TRBV10-3; CDR3aa: CAISEQGGRDEQYF
j_gene: TRBJ2-1; len: 16; v_gene: TRBV9; CDR3aa: CASSVDWERSYNEQFF
j_gene: TRBJ2-3; len: 15; v_gene: TRBV15; CDR3aa: CATSSDIAGTDTQYF
j_gene: TRBJ2-5; len: 15; v_gene: TRBV5-4; CDR3aa: CASSPRLAGSETQYF
j_gene: TRBJ1-2; len: 13; v_gene: TRBV7-9; CDR3aa: CASRTTGTYGYTF
j_gene: TRBJ1-4; len: 15; v_gene: TRBV5-4; CDR3aa: CASSSPGQANEKLFF
j_gene: TRBJ2-7; len: 15; v_gene: TRBV25-1; CDR3aa: CASIPTSGKSYEQYF
j_gene: TRBJ1-5; len: 14; v_gene: TRBV5-1; CDR3aa: CASRPGVSNQPQHF
j_gene: TRBJ2-7; len: 14; v_gene: TRBV4-1; CDR3aa: CASSQAPLAVGQYF
j_gene: TRBJ2-7; len: 10; v_gene: TRBV20-1; CDR3aa: CSAVGRAQYF
j_gene: TRBJ1-5; len: 14; v_gene: TRBV15; CDR3aa: CATRLGAQGQPQHF
j_gene: TRBJ2-3; len: 14; v_gene: TRBV29-1; CDR3aa: CSVRSGASTDTQYF
j_gene: TRBJ2-7; len: 15; v_gene: TRBV5-4; CDR3aa: CASSTGGLASYEQYF
j_gene: TRBJ2-2; len: 16; v_gene: TRBV2; CDR3aa: CASSELGGGNTGELFF
j_gene: TRBJ1-5; len: 13; v_gene: TRBV19; CDR3aa: CASSISVEVTQHF
j_gene: TRBJ2-5; len: 16; v_gene: TRBV28; CDR3aa: CASSSAILAGGETQYF
j_gene: TRBJ2-1; len: 14; v_gene: TRBV5-1; CDR3aa: CASISTSGSHEQFF
j_gene: TRBJ1-3; len: 14; v_gene: TRBV29-1; CDR3aa: CSVGTGGGGNTIYF
j_gene: TRBJ2-7; len: 14; v_gene: TRBV10-3; CDR3aa: CAISDQTRAHEQYF
j_gene: TRBJ2-5; len: 13; v_gene: TRBV11-2; CDR3aa: CASSSRTGETQYF
j_gene: TRBJ2-1; len: 17; v_gene: TRBV4-2; CDR3aa: CASSQETWDRGLFEQFF
j_gene: TRBJ1-3; len: 13; v_gene: TRBV30; CDR3aa: CAWSLTSGNTIYF
j_gene: TRBJ2-1; len: 18; v_gene: TRBV9; CDR3aa: CASSVGHPSGSSYNEQFF
j_gene: TRBJ2-2; len: 16; v_gene: TRBV7-2; CDR3aa: CASSPIGGRNTGELFF
j_gene: TRBJ1-5; len: 15; v_gene: TRBV7-9; CDR3aa: CASSLGGQGNQPQHF
j_gene: TRBJ2-3; len: 19; v_gene: TRBV7-9; CDR3aa: CASSPSPGTSGRATDTQYF
j_gene: TRBJ2-1; len: 11; v_gene: TRBV20-1; CDR3aa: CSAREEYKQFF
j_gene: TRBJ1-2; len: 13; v_gene: TRBV30; CDR3aa: CAWSVRSTHGYTF
j_gene: TRBJ2-7; len: 16; v_gene: TRBV14; CDR3aa: CASSHTRGLVTYEQYF
j_gene: TRBJ2-1; len: 18; v_gene: TRBV7-9; CDR3aa: CASSLDLLSNRDSNEQFF
j_gene: TRBJ2-5; len: 16; v_gene: TRBV5-1; CDR3aa: CASSLVGLAAGETQYF
j_gene: TRBJ1-1; len: 14; v_gene: TRBV4-1; CDR3aa: CASSRWTANTEAFF
j_gene: TRBJ1-2; len: 18; v_gene: TRBV2; CDR3aa: CASSDPYGGHSTNYGYTF
j_gene: TRBJ2-3; len: 15; v_gene: TRBV30; CDR3aa: CAWIFGTGVVGAQYF
j_gene: TRBJ2-7; len: 15; v_gene: TRBV28; CDR3aa: CASSLARLAEYEQYF